A single sample is the source of the 17 T cell receptor beta chains below, sequenced in a study of shared clonotypes between healthy human individuals. Using immunoSEQ multiplex PCR, the repertoire was profiled, and TCRdb retains in-frame clones only, with some absent. The sample includes approximately 2,000,000 clones, just under 95% seen only once; the top ten take 1.5% to 2%. As defined, naive CD8 cells were CD45RO-negative and positively selected for CCR7, with terminally differentiated effector memory CD45RA+ cells excluded. Specimen: naive CD8+ T cells from PBMCs. These receptors originate from a man in his late teens or twenties in good health. Some clones in this sample may be carry-over from other donors' samples.

This clone was observed once. The V call is TRBV28, the J call TRBJ2-6; D gene ambiguous. Germline V gene sequence: CDR1 MDHEN, CDR2 SYDVKM. With 6 bases removed from V and 0 bases from J, the gap between germline ends came to 15 bases. There are 17 residues in the CDR3. CDR3 residues: CASSPGGSFSGANVLTF. The CDR3 bases are TGTGCCAGCAGCCCTGGCGGATCGTTCTCTGGGGCCAACGTCCTGACTTTC.

The chain couples TRBV4-1 to TRBJ1-1; no definite D call. V dropped 0 bases and J dropped 0 bases, with 2 bases sitting between them. The CDR3 contains 13 residues. CDR1 is MGHRA and CDR2 is YSYEKL in the germline V gene. CDR3 nucleotides: TGCGCCAGCAGCCAAGATTTGAACACTGAAGCTTTCTTT. This gives the protein CASSQDLNTEAFF.

The CDR3 here is CSVVRLGTSGREYNEQFF. The DNA for the CDR3 is TGCAGCGTTGTTAGGCTCGGGACTAGCGGGAGGGAGTACAATGAGCAGTTCTTC. The chain uses TRBV29-1 and TRBJ2-1; 16 bases line up with TRBD2. The germline V gene encodes CDR1 SQVTM and CDR2 ANQGSEA. CDR3 length equals 18 residues. V lost 4 bases and J lost 4; bases outside the gene matches: 10.

With regard to this clone: Other DNA sequences in the sample encode the same CDR3. The genes are TRBV19 and TRBJ2-1, with 7 positions matching TRBD1. CDR3 length equals 16 residues. Germline loops: CDR1 LNHDA, CDR2 SQIVND (reference sequence). After removal of 1 base from V and 1 base from J, the junction contained 4 bases not matched to a gene. CDR3 DNA: TGTGCCAGTAGTATAGGAGGGGGCTTATCCTACAATGAGCAGTTCTTC. Translating it yields CASSIGGGLSYNEQFF.

The J gene is TRBJ1-1, the V gene TRBV28; D is unclear. The CDR3 consists of 13 residues. Trimming shortened V by 5 bases and J by 5 bases, and 12 bases separated the two germline ends. From germline, CDR1 is MDHEN and CDR2 SYDVKM. The CDR3 here is CASSPPLGTEAFF. CDR3 coding DNA: TGTGCCAGCAGTCCCCCTCTCGGAACTGAAGCTTTCTTT.

The chain couples TRBV19 to TRBJ2-7, with D perhaps TRBD1 (5 bases). Trimming took 6 bases from V and 2 from J, leaving 17 bases between them. CDR1 is LNHDA, CDR2 SQIVND, per germline (reference sequence). The CDR3 is 15 amino acids. DNA for the CDR3: TGTGCCAGTAGCCCCTTTGGGGCTGGTACCTACGAGCAGTACTTC. It yields the protein CASSPFGAGTYEQYF.

This chain connects TRBV9 to TRBJ2-1, with TRBD2 matching 14 bases. Trimming removed 3 bases from V and 10 bases from J; junction bases left unmatched: 6. Per the germline V gene, CDR1 is SGDLS and CDR2 is YYNGEE. This CDR3 region has 15 residues. The CDR3, as DNA: TGTGCCAGCAGCGCCGGGACTAGCGGGAGCTGGGAGCAGTTCTTC. Its protein product is CASSAGTSGSWEQFF. Full variable domain (missing parts from reference TRBV9 and TRBJ2-1): DSGVTQTPKHLITATGQRVTLRCSPRSGDLSVYWYQQSLDQGLQFLIQYYNGEERAKGNILERFSAQQFPDLHSELNLSSLELGDSALYFCASSAGTSGSWEQFFGPGTRLTVL.

This sequence joins TRBV6-6 and TRBJ2-7, with D perhaps TRBD1 or TRBD2 (5 bases each). The V end was cut by 5 bases, the J end by 2 bases, with 13 bases between. CDR1 is MNHNY and CDR2 is SVGAGI in the germline V gene (reference sequence). The CDR3 is made up of 14 amino acids. CDR3 sequence (DNA): TGTGCCAGCAGTCAAGAGGGGATCCCCTACGAGCAGTACTTC. Its translation: CASSQEGIPYEQYF.

The chain carries TRBV18 and TRBJ2-4; D remains ambiguous. V was trimmed by 1 base and J by 0 bases, leaving 13 bases between them. The CDR3 has 17 residues. The germline gives CDR1 KGHSH, CDR2 LQKENI. DNA for the CDR3: TGTGCCAGCTCACCACGGTCGGACCAAGTAGCCAAAAACATTCAGTACTTC. It codes for CASSPRSDQVAKNIQYF.

Remarks on this clone: Other DNA sequences in this sample translate to the same CDR3. J is TRBJ2-1 and V is TRBV5-1; 9 bases are shared with TRBD1. Germline trimming cut 3 bases from V and 4 bases from J; bases unmatched to any gene: 5. Germline V CDR1 and CDR2: SGHRS, YFSETQ. The CDR3 consists of 15 residues. CDR3 sequence: CASSSTGGSYNEQFF. The DNA for the CDR3 is TGCGCCAGCAGCTCCACAGGGGGCTCTTACAATGAGCAGTTCTTC.

This chain links TRBV10-2 with TRBJ2-3; TRBD2 matches at 15 bases. Germline trimming cut 6 bases from V and 2 bases from J; bases unmatched to any gene: 3. Germline values: CDR1 WSHSY, CDR2 SAAADI. This CDR3 contains 16 residues. The CDR3 nucleotides are TGCGCCAGCAGGGGACTAGCGGGAGGAAACACAGATACGCAGTATTTT. This sequence encodes CASRGLAGGNTDTQYF.

The CDR3 region has the DNA TGTGCCAGCAGTTTATCGGGCGCGGACGAGCAGTACTTC. Its protein is CASSLSGADEQYF. This chain connects TRBV27 to TRBJ2-7; D remains unclear. Germline CDR1 MNHEY, CDR2 SMNVEV (reference sequence). V gave up 0 bases and J gave up 5 bases, with 8 bases separating them. There are 13 residues in the CDR3.

The rearrangement uses TRBV27 and TRBJ1-5; 7 positions match TRBD1. This CDR3 region has 14 residues. Germline trimming cut 4 bases from V and 2 bases from J; bases unmatched to any gene: 2. Germline CDR1 reads MNHEY; CDR2 reads SMNVEV (reference sequence). The CDR3: CASSWDSGNQPQHF. The DNA of the CDR3 is TGTGCCAGCAGTTGGGACAGCGGCAATCAGCCCCAGCATTTT.

This chain joins TRBV7-2 and TRBJ1-5; unclear D gene. This CDR3 has 15 residues. From germline, CDR1 is SGHTA and CDR2 FQGNSA. The V end was cut by 2 bases, the J end by 4 bases, with 12 bases between. The CDR3 bases are TGTGCCAGCAGCTTATTTAGGGAAGTTAATCAGCCCCAGCATTTT. Residues: CASSLFREVNQPQHF.

V gene TRBV5-1 combines with J gene TRBJ2-1; no clear D. The length of the CDR3 is 12 residues. Between the trimmed V and J ends, which lost 5 bases and 9 bases, there was a span of 12 bases. Per germline, CDR1 SGHRS and CDR2 YFSETQ. In DNA form, the CDR3 reads TGCGCCAGCAGGTTTGTAGGGTTTGAGCAGTTCTTC. It codes for CASRFVGFEQFF.

The V gene is TRBV2, the J gene TRBJ1-4; 9 bases align to TRBD1. The CDR3 has 16 residues. Germline CDR1 SNHLY, CDR2 FYNNEI. With V trimmed by 9 bases and J by 4 bases, 12 bases remained unmatched. CDR3: CASSSGTGYYNEKLFF. The DNA of the CDR3 is TGTGCCAGTTCCTCCGGGACAGGGTATTATAATGAAAAACTGTTTTTT.

V gene TRBV4-3 combines with J gene TRBJ1-4; D gene unclear. Per germline, CDR1 LGHNA and CDR2 YSLEER. There are 15 residues in the CDR3. Between the trimmed V and J ends, which lost 2 bases and 3 bases, there was a span of 10 bases. The CDR3 spells CASSQRTVPNEKLFF. Here the CDR3 DNA reads TGCGCCAGCAGCCAACGGACGGTACCTAATGAAAAACTGTTTTTT.